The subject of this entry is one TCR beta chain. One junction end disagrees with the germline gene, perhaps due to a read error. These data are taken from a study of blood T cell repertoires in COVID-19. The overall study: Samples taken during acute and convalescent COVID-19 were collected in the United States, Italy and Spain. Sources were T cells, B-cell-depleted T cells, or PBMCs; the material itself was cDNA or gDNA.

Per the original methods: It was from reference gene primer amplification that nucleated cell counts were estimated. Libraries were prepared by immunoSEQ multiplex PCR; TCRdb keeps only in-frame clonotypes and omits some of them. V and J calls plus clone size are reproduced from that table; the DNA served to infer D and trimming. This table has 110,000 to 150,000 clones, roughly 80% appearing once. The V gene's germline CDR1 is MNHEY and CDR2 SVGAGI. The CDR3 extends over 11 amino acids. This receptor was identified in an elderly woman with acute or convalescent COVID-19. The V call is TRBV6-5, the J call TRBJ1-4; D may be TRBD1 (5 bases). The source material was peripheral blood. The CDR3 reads CASSLQGLATF. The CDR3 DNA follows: TGTGCCAGCAGTTTGCAGGGCCTTGCTACTTTT.